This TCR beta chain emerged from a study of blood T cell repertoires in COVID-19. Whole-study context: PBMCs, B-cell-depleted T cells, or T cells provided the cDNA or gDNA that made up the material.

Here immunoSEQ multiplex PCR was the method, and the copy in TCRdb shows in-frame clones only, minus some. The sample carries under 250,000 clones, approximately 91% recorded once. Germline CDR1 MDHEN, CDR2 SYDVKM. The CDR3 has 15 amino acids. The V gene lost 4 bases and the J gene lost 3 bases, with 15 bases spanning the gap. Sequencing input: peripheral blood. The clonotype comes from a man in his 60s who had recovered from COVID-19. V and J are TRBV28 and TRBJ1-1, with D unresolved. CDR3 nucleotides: TGTGCCAGCAGTTCTCCCCGTTCCCGGGACACTGAAGCTTTCTTT. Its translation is CASSSPRSRDTEAFF.